Below are 3 T cell receptor beta chains sequenced from a single sample in a study of blood T cell repertoires in COVID-19. TCRdb keeps only in-frame clones here, not all; method: immunoSEQ multiplex PCR. The sample has about 85,000 clones; 65% to 85% are singletons. Sample: peripheral blood. These receptors came from a man between 65 and 85 years old with acute or convalescent COVID-19.

This clone was seen a handful of times. The chain has TRBV2 and TRBJ2-3; maybe TRBD1 (5 bases). The germline gives CDR1 SNHLY, CDR2 FYNNEI. CDR3 length equals 14 residues. The V end lost 6 bases, the J end lost 4 bases, and 14 bases lay between the germline ends. Here the CDR3 reads CASRIGQGADTQYF. The CDR3 DNA reads TGTGCCAGCAGAATTGGGCAGGGTGCAGATACGCAGTATTTT.

This sequence joins TRBV19 and TRBJ2-1, with D maybe TRBD1 (6 bases). Germline V lookup: CDR1 LNHDA, CDR2 SQIVND (reference sequence). V lost 3 bases and J 7 bases, leaving 19 bases between the germline ends. The CDR3 covers 16 residues. CDR3 amino acids: CASSMGARSIGNEQFF. In nucleotides, the CDR3 is TGTGCCAGTAGTATGGGGGCACGCTCGATAGGGAATGAGCAGTTCTTC.

This chain uses TRBV6-5 with TRBJ1-2; D not resolved. V was cut by 0 bases and J by 1 base, with 9 bases left in between. Germline lookup yields CDR1 MNHEY and CDR2 SVGAGI. CDR3 length equals 15 residues. The CDR3 reads CASSYSVRFNYGYTF. The CDR3, as DNA: TGTGCCAGCAGTTACTCGGTACGGTTTAACTATGGCTACACCTTC.